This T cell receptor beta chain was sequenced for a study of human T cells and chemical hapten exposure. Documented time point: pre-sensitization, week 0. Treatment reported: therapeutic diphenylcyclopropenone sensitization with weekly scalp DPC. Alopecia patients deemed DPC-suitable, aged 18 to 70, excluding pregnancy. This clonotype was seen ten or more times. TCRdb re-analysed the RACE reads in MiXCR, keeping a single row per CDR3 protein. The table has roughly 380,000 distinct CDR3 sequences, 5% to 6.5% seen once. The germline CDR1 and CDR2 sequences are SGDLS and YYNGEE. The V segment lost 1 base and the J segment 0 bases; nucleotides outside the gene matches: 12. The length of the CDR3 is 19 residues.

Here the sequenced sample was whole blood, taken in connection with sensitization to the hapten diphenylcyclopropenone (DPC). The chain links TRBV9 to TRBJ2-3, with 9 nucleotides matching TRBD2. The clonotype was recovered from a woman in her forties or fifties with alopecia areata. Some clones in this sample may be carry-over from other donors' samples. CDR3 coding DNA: TGTGCCAGCAGCGTATCCTTCGGCGGGGGGGTAGTGAGCACAGATACGCAGTATTTT. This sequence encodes CASSVSFGGGVVSTDTQYF.